Presented here are 23 T cell receptor beta chains from one specimen sequenced in a study of cytomegalovirus exposure and HLA in healthy donors. The primer mix had 60 Vbeta and 13 Jbeta primers. The protocol was immunoSEQ multiplex PCR, while the TCRdb copy is restricted to in-frame clones and leaves out a portion. The sample records about 170,000 clones, around 80% being singletons. The sample consisted of PBMCs. All receptors come from a boy younger than 10 in good health and CMV-seronegative.

The chain links TRBV5-1 to TRBJ2-7, with D possibly matching TRBD2 (5 bases). CDR3 length equals 15 residues. The germline CDR1 and CDR2 sequences are SGHRS and YFSETQ. The V gene lost 0 bases and the J gene lost 1 base, with 11 bases spanning the gap. CDR3 in DNA: TGCGCCAGCAGCTTGGGGTGGGAGAAGTCCTACGAGCAGTACTTC. Translated, it gives CASSLGWEKSYEQYF.

The chain joins TRBV5-4 to TRBJ2-3; perhaps TRBD1 as D (5 bases). With 0 bases removed from V and 4 bases from J, the gap between germline ends came to 9 bases. Germline loops: CDR1 SGHNT, CDR2 YYREEE (reference sequence). CDR3 size: 14 residues. CDR3: CASSLEAGSDTQYF. The CDR3 coding sequence is TGTGCCAGCAGCTTGGAGGCAGGGTCAGATACGCAGTATTTT.

The chain employs TRBV11-2 and TRBJ2-1; 15 bases line up with TRBD2. With 4 bases clipped from V and 7 bases from J, the junction kept 2 bases outside the gene matches. CDR1 is SGHAT, CDR2 FQNNGV, per germline. This CDR3 is 15 amino acids long. The CDR3 coding sequence is TGTGCCAGCAGCTCAGGACTAGCGGGAGGGAATGAGCAGTTCTTC. Translated: CASSSGLAGGNEQFF.

CDR3 in amino acids: CSVESTNYGYTF. The CDR3 nucleotides read TGCAGCGTTGAGTCTACTAACTATGGCTACACCTTC. This sequence joins TRBV29-1 and TRBJ1-2; D remains ambiguous. The CDR3 totals 12 residues. CDR1 is SQVTM, CDR2 ANQGSEA, per germline. V was cut by 3 bases and J by 0 bases, with 5 bases left in between.

This clone turned up a few times. The chain recombines TRBV7-3 with TRBJ2-7, with D perhaps matching TRBD2 (5 bases). The CDR3 consists of 13 residues. V lost 0 bases, J lost 3 bases, and 6 bases lay in between. Germline CDR1 reads SGHTA; CDR2 reads FQGTGA. The CDR3 spells CASSLTGDYEQYF. The CDR3 nucleotides are TGTGCCAGCAGCTTAACCGGGGACTACGAGCAGTACTTC.

CDR3 sequence: CASRSPGQGVYEQYF. The DNA for the CDR3 is TGTGCCAGCAGGTCGCCGGGACAGGGGGTCTACGAGCAGTACTTC. The rearrangement links TRBV6-5 to TRBJ2-7, with 11 positions matching TRBD1. Germline V gene lookup returns CDR1 MNHEY and CDR2 SVGAGI. Trimming cost V 6 bases and J 3 bases; bases outside gene matches: 7. The CDR3 sequence is 15 residues long.

The sample holds one count of this clone. The V gene is TRBV30, the J gene TRBJ2-7, with 9 bases fitting TRBD1. Germline CDR1 is GTSNPN and CDR2 is SVGIG (reference sequence). Trimming at V came to 2 bases and at J to 4 bases, leaving 3 bases not matched to a gene. The CDR3 runs 13 residues. The CDR3 region has the DNA TGTGCCTGGAGTTTGACAGGGGGTTACGAGCAGTACTTC. As protein: CAWSLTGGYEQYF. Using reference TRBV30 and TRBJ2-7 for the parts outside the CDR3, the full variable domain is SQTIHQWPATLVQPVGSPLSLECTVEGTSNPNLYWYRQAAGRGLQLLFYSVGIGQISSEVPQNLSASRPQDRQFILSSKKLLLSDSGFYLCAWSLTGGYEQYFGPGTRLTVT.

The CDR3 region has the DNA TGTGCCAGCAGCCACCGACAGGGGGATTATGTAGAGACCCAGTACTTC. As protein: CASSHRQGDYVETQYF. This chain connects TRBV5-6 to TRBJ2-5; TRBD1 matches at 9 bases. This CDR3 is 16 amino acids long. The V segment lost 4 bases and the J segment 4 bases; nucleotides outside the gene matches: 11. Germline V gene lookup returns CDR1 SGHDT and CDR2 YYEEEE.

This chain joins TRBV19 and TRBJ2-3; possible D gene TRBD1, 6 bases. The CDR3 loop spans 14 amino acids. In germline, CDR1 is LNHDA, CDR2 SQIVND (reference sequence). The V end was cut by 4 bases, the J end by 4 bases, with 12 bases between. In DNA form, the CDR3 reads TGTGCCAGTAGTACCTCCTGGACAGCAGATACGCAGTATTTT. Residues: CASSTSWTADTQYF.

This sequence joins TRBV14 and TRBJ1-6; D is unclear. The germline V gene has CDR1 SGHDN and CDR2 FVKESK. The CDR3 is made up of 17 amino acids. V lost 3 bases, J lost 3 bases, and 15 bases lay in between. The CDR3 reads CASSQFRDGHYNSPLHF. The CDR3 nucleotides read TGTGCCAGCAGCCAGTTCCGGGATGGGCACTATAATTCACCCCTCCACTTT.

The chain is built from TRBV7-2 and TRBJ2-1, with 12 bases lining up with TRBD2. V dropped 5 bases and J dropped 10; count of bases not matched to a gene: 9. The germline gives CDR1 SGHTA, CDR2 FQGNSA. CDR3 size: 15 residues. DNA for the CDR3: TGTGCCAGCAGCCCTGTTCTAGCGGGAGGGCGGGAGCAGTTCTTC. It yields the protein CASSPVLAGGREQFF.

This chain links TRBV27 with TRBJ2-1; 8 nucleotides agree with TRBD1. J lost 6 bases, V lost 3 bases, and 4 bases had no gene match. The CDR3 is 14 amino acids. Germline loops: CDR1 MNHEY, CDR2 SMNVEV (reference sequence). The CDR3 sequence: CASSFVDRVNEQFF. CDR3 nucleotides: TGTGCCAGCAGTTTTGTGGACAGGGTCAATGAGCAGTTCTTC.

This chain joins TRBV19 and TRBJ1-4, with D possibly being TRBD1 (6 bases). V lost 8 bases and J 2 bases, leaving 15 bases between the germline ends. In germline, CDR1 is LNHDA, CDR2 SQIVND (reference sequence). The CDR3 consists of 15 residues. Here the CDR3 reads CASRYGGHTNEKLFF. Written as DNA, the CDR3 is TGTGCCAGTCGATATGGGGGACACACTAATGAAAAACTGTTTTTT. The variable domain in full, with the rest retrieved from reference TRBV19 and TRBJ1-4, is DGGITQSPKYLFRKEGQNVTLSCEQNLNHDAMYWYRQDPGQGLRLIYYSQIVNDFQKGDIAEGYSVSREKKESFPLTVTSAQKNPTAFYLCASRYGGHTNEKLFFGSGTQLSVL.

V usage is TRBV5-5 and J usage is TRBJ2-3; TRBD2 matches 9 bases. The J segment lost 3 bases and the V segment lost 2 bases, leaving 1 base of the junction unmatched. CDR3 length: 14 residues. CDR1 SGHKS and CDR2 YYEKEE come from the germline V gene (reference sequence). The chain's CDR3 is CASSFSGGTDTQYF. The DNA for the CDR3 is TGTGCCAGCAGCTTTAGCGGGGGTACAGATACGCAGTATTTT. The full variable domain, rest sourced from reference TRBV5-5 and TRBJ2-3, is DAGVTQSPTHLIKTRGQQVTLRCSPISGHKSVSWYQQVLGQGPQFIFQYYEKEERGRGNFPDRFSARQFPNYSSELNVNALLLGDSALYLCASSFSGGTDTQYFGPGTRLTVL.

The gene calls are TRBV6-5 and TRBJ2-2; TRBD2 might be the D (7 bases). CDR3 length: 14 amino acids. CDR1 is MNHEY and CDR2 is SVGAGI in the germline V gene. Trimming removed 2 bases from V and 8 bases from J, with 12 bases in between. CDR3 amino acids: CASSYRGREGELFF. The CDR3 nucleotides read TGTGCCAGCAGTTACCGGGGGCGGGAGGGGGAGCTGTTTTTT.

This clone occurred a few times. The V call is TRBV7-8, the J call TRBJ1-3; 7 positions agree with TRBD1. CDR3 length: 15 residues. The J segment lost 0 bases and the V segment lost 6 bases, leaving 5 bases of the junction unmatched. Germline values: CDR1 SGHVS, CDR2 FQNEAQ. The CDR3 DNA sequence: TGTGCCAGCAGTTCCCAGGGGGACTCTGGAAACACCATATATTTT. As protein: CASSSQGDSGNTIYF. Combining the CDR3 with reference TRBV7-8 and TRBJ1-3 gives the whole variable domain GAGVSQSPRYKVAKRGQDVALRCDPISGHVSLFWYQQALGQGPEFLTYFQNEAQLDKSGLPSDRFFAERPEGSVSTLKIQRTQQEDSAVYLCASSSQGDSGNTIYFGEGSWLTVV.

The rearrangement joins TRBV7-2 to TRBJ2-3, with TRBD2 matching over 7 bases. Germline values: CDR1 SGHTA, CDR2 FQGNSA. This CDR3 region has 14 residues. V was pared by 5 bases and J by 7 bases, with 9 bases of the junction left unmatched. The DNA of the CDR3 is TGTGCCAGCAGCCCTCGGGACTATGATAATACGCAGTATTTT. The encoded protein is CASSPRDYDNTQYF.

The chain has TRBV16 and TRBJ1-2, with D hard to call. The V and J ends lost 0 bases and 6 bases respectively, with 20 bases between them. The CDR3 contains 17 residues. Germline values: CDR1 KGHSY, CDR2 FQNENV. The CDR3 DNA is TGTGCCAGCAGCCAATCGGAGGGTTCGATTGGTGAGAATGGCTACACCTTC. It codes for CASSQSEGSIGENGYTF. The whole variable domain, remainder taken from reference TRBV16 and TRBJ1-2, is GEEVAQTPKHLVRGEGQKAKLYCAPIKGHSYVFWYQQVLKNEFKFLISFQNENVFDETGMPKERFSAKCLPNSPCSLEIQATKLEDSAVYFCASSQSEGSIGENGYTFGSGTRLTVV.

The V and J genes are TRBV27 and TRBJ1-5; D remains unclear. V shed 3 bases and J shed 3 bases, with 12 bases lying between them. The CDR3 consists of 15 residues. Per germline, CDR1 MNHEY and CDR2 SMNVEV (reference sequence). CDR3 protein: CASSFSGYNNQPQHF. CDR3 bases: TGTGCCAGCAGTTTTTCGGGGTATAACAATCAGCCCCAGCATTTT.

The rearrangement joins TRBV2 to TRBJ1-1; TRBD1 matches at 11 bases. The CDR3 loop spans 12 amino acids. V lost 7 bases to trimming and J lost 8 bases; unmatched junction nucleotides: 3. The germline CDR1 and CDR2 sequences are SNHLY and FYNNEI. Written as DNA, the CDR3 is TGTGCCAGCATGCGGACAGGGGGCGAAGCTTTCTTT. Translating gives CASMRTGGEAFF.

Concerning this clone: This specimen includes other DNA sequences encoding the same CDR3. The chain couples TRBV4-3 to TRBJ1-1, with a weak D call TRBD1 (5 bases). The germline V gene encodes CDR1 LGHNA and CDR2 YSLEER. CDR3 length: 13 residues. V gave up 0 bases and J gave up 5 bases, with 7 bases separating them. The CDR3 sequence is CASSQDRGTEAFF. The CDR3 DNA follows: TGCGCCAGCAGCCAAGATAGGGGAACTGAAGCTTTCTTT.

This chain connects TRBV5-6 to TRBJ2-3; 8 bases are a match to TRBD2. Germline-derived CDR1 and CDR2 are SGHDT and YYEEEE. This CDR3 is 15 amino acids long. Germline trimming cut 0 bases from V and 8 bases from J; bases unmatched to any gene: 8. CDR3 bases: TGTGCCAGCAGCTTGGTTAGCGGGGCCCTAGGTACGCAGTATTTT. Translating gives CASSLVSGALGTQYF.

The gene calls are TRBV6-1 and TRBJ1-1, with D perhaps matching TRBD1 (6 bases). Trimming left V 6 bases short and J 6 bases short, with 14 bases between. The CDR3 has 13 amino acids. The germline V gene has CDR1 MNHNS and CDR2 SASEGT. The DNA of the CDR3 is TGTGCCAGCAGGACTAACGACAGGCCTGAAGCTTTCTTT. It codes for CASRTNDRPEAFF.